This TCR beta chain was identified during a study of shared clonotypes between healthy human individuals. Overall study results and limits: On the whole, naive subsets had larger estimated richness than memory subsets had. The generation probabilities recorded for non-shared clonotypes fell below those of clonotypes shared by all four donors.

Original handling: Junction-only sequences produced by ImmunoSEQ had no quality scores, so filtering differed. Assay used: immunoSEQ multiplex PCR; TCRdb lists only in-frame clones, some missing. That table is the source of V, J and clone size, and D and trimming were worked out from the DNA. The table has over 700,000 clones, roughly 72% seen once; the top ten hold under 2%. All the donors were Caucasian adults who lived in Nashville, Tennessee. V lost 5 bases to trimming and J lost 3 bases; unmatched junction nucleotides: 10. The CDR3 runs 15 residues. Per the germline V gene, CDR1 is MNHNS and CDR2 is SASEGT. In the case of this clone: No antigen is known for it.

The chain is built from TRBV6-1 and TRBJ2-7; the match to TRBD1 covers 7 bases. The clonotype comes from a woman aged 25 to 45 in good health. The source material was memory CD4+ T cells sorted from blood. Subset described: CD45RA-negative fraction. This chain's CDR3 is CASSTGDNFHYEQYF. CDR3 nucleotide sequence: TGTGCCAGCAGTACAGGGGACAACTTCCACTACGAGCAGTACTTC.